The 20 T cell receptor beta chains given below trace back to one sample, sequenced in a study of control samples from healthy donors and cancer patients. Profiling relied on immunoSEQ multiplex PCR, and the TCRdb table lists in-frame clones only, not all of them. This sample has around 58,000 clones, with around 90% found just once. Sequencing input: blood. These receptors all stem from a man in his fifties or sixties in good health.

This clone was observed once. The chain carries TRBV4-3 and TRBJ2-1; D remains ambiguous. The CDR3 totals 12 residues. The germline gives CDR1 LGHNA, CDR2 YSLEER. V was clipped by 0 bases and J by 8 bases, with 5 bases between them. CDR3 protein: CASSQDLYEQFF. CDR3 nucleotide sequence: TGCGCCAGCAGCCAAGATCTCTATGAGCAGTTCTTC.

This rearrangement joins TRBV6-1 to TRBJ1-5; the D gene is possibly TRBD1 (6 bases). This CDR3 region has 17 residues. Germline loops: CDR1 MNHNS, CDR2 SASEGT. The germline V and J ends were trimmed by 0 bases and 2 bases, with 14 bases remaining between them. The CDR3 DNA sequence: TGTGCCAGCAGTGAAGCTGGTGGCAGGGGAGGCAATCAGCCCCAGCATTTT. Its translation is CASSEAGGRGGNQPQHF.

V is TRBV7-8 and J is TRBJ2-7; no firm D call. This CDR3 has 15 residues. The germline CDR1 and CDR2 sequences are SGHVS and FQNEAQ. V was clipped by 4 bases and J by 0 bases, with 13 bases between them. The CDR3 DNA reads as TGTGCCAGCAGCTCCCCTGAGACGGGCTCCTACGAGCAGTACTTC. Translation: CASSSPETGSYEQYF.

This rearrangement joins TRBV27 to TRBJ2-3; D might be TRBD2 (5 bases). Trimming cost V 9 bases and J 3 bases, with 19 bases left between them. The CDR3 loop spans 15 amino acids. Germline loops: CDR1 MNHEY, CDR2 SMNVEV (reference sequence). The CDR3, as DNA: TGTGCCAGTCCCAAGTTGGAGCTAGCTACAGATACGCAGTATTTT. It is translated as CASPKLELATDTQYF.

CDR3 coding DNA: TGTGCCAGCAGGTCCCCTTACGAGCAGTACTTC. Protein: CASRSPYEQYF. V and J are TRBV6-5 and TRBJ2-7, with D unclear. V lost 6 bases, J lost 4 bases, and 7 bases lay in between. Germline V CDR1 and CDR2: MNHEY, SVGAGI. This CDR3 is built from 11 residues.

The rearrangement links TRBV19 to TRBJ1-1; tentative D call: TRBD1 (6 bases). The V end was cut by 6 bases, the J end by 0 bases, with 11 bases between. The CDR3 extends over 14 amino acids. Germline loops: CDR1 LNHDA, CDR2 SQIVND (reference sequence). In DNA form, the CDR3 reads TGTGCCAGTAGACAGACAGGTCTGAACACTGAAGCTTTCTTT. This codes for CASRQTGLNTEAFF.

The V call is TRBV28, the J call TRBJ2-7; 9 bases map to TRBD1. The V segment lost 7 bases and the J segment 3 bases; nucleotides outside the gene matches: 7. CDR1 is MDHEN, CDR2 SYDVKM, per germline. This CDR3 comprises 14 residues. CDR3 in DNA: TGTGCCAGCACCCCCGGGACAGGGTACTACGAGCAGTACTTC. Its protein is CASTPGTGYYEQYF. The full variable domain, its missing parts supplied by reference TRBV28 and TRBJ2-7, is DVKVTQSSRYLVKRTGEKVFLECVQDMDHENMFWYRQDPGLGLRLIYFSYDVKMKEKGDIPEGYSVSREKKERFSLILESASTNQTSMYLCASTPGTGYYEQYFGPGTRLTVT.

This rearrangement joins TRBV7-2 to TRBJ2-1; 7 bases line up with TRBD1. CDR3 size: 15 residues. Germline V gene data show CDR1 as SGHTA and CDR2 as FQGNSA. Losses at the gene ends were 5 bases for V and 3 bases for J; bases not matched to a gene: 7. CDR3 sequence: CASSEGQIFYNEQFF. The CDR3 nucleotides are TGTGCCAGCAGCGAGGGACAGATTTTCTACAATGAGCAGTTCTTC.

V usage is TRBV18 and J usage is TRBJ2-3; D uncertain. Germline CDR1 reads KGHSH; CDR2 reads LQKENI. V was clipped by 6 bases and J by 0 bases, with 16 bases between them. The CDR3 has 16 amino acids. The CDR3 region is CASSHNSHPSTDTQYF. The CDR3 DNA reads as TGTGCCAGCTCGCATAACAGCCACCCTAGCACAGATACGCAGTATTTT.

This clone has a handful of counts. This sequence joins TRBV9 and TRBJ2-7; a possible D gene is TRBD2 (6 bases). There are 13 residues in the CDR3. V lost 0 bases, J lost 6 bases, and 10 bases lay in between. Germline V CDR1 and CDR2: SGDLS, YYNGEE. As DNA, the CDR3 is TGTGCCAGCAGCGTAGGAGTGGGGGGCGAGCAGTACTTC. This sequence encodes CASSVGVGGEQYF.

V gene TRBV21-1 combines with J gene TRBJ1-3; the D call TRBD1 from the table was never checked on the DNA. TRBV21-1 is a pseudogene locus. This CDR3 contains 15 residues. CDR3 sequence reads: CASSKGAGTGNTIYF. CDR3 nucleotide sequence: TGTGCCAGCAGCAAGGGGGCAGGGACTGGAAACACCATATATTTT.

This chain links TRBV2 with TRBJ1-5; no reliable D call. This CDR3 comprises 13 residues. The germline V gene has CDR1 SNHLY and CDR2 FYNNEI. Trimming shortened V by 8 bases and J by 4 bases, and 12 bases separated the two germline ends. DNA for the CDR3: TGTGCCAGCCAAGGGTCGGGAAATCAGCCCCAGCATTTT. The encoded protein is CASQGSGNQPQHF.

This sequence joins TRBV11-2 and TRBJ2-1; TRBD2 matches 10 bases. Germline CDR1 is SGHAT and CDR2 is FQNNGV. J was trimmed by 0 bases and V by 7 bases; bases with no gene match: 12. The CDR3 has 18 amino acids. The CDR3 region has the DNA TGTGCCAGCACGAGGCTAGCGGGAGACCCGAGCTCCTACAATGAGCAGTTCTTC. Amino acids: CASTRLAGDPSSYNEQFF.

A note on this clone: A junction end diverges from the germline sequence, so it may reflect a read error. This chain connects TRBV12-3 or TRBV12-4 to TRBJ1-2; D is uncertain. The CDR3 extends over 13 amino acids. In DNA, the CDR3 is TGTGCCAGCAGTTACGGGTTATTGCCAGAACCAGCCTTC. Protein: CASSYGLLPEPAF.

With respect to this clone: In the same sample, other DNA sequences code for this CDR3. The CDR3 loop reads CASSLANYGYTF. In DNA form, the CDR3 reads TGTGCCAGCAGTTTAGCTAACTATGGCTACACCTTC. The chain is built from TRBV12-3 or TRBV12-4 and TRBJ1-2; no reliable D call. This CDR3 is built from 12 residues. The ends were cut back, 0 bases at V and 1 base at J, with 0 bases in the middle.

CDR3 protein: CASSPPGLRQETQYF. The CDR3 coding sequence is TGTGCCAGCAGTCCGCCGGGACTGAGGCAAGAGACCCAGTACTTC. The chain joins TRBV27 to TRBJ2-5, with D possibly matching TRBD2 (6 bases). V was cut by 5 bases and J by 2 bases, with 15 bases left in between. Germline V gene sequence: CDR1 MNHEY, CDR2 SMNVEV (reference sequence). The CDR3 is made up of 15 amino acids.

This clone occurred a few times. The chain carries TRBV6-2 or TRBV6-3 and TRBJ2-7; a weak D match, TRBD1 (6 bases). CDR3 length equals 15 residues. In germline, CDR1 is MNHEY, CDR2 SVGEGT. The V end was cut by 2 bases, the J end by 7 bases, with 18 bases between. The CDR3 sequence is CASSYLSSTDREQYF. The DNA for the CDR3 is TGTGCCAGCAGTTACCTTTCTAGCACCGACAGGGAGCAGTACTTC.

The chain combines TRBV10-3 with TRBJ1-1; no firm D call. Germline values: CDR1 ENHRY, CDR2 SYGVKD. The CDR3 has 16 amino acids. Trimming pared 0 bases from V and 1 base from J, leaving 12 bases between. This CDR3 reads CAISESPEGANTEAFF. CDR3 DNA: TGTGCCATCAGTGAGTCCCCAGAAGGTGCGAACACTGAAGCTTTCTTT.

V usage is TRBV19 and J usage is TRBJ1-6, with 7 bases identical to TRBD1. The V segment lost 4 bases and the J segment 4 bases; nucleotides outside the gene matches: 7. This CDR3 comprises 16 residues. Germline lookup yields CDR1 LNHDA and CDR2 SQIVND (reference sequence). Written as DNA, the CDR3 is TGTGCCAGTAGTAGGACAGGTTCGGAGTATAATTCACCCCTCCACTTT. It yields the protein CASSRTGSEYNSPLHF.

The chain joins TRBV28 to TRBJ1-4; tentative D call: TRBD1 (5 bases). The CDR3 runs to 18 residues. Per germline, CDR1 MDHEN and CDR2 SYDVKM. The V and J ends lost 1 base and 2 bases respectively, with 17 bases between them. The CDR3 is CASSLFWDLKYTNEKLFF. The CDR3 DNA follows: TGTGCCAGCAGTTTATTTTGGGACCTGAAGTATACTAATGAAAAACTGTTTTTT.